The 25 T cell receptor beta chains reported below all come from one sample, sequenced in a study of blood T cell repertoires in COVID-19. Only in-frame clones appear in the TCRdb table, and some are missing; sequencing was by immunoSEQ multiplex PCR. The table includes approximately 250,000 clones, around nine tenths detected once. The sequenced sample consisted of peripheral blood. Receptor source: a woman in her sixties with COVID-19, enrolled during active disease.

The V and J genes are TRBV18 and TRBJ2-1; TRBD1 might be the D (6 bases). Germline CDR1 KGHSH, CDR2 LQKENI. The ends were cut back, 3 bases at V and 0 bases at J, with 12 bases in the middle. The CDR3 is 16 residues long. The CDR3 DNA sequence: TGTGCCAGCTCACCCCGACAGGATAGCTCCTACAATGAGCAGTTCTTC. As protein: CASSPRQDSSYNEQFF.

The V call is TRBV7-2, the J call TRBJ2-3, with TRBD1 identical over 8 bases. Germline CDR1 is SGHTA and CDR2 is FQGNSA. The CDR3 is 15 residues long. V was pared by 1 base and J by 5 bases, with 5 bases of the junction left unmatched. CDR3: CASSLVRTGRDTQYF. CDR3 in DNA: TGTGCCAGCAGCTTAGTTAGGACAGGGCGAGATACGCAGTATTTT.

V is TRBV2 and J is TRBJ1-2; D gene ambiguous. The CDR3 consists of 14 residues. V gave up 4 bases and J gave up 0 bases, with 9 bases separating them. CDR1 and CDR2 (germline): SNHLY, FYNNEI. The DNA for the CDR3 is TGTGCCAGCAGTGCTCAAACAGCTAACTATGGCTACACCTTC. This translates into CASSAQTANYGYTF.

The V and J genes are TRBV13 and TRBJ2-1, with 7 bases matching TRBD2. Germline trimming cut 5 bases from V and 6 bases from J; bases unmatched to any gene: 1. The CDR3 has 12 residues. The germline gives CDR1 PRHDT, CDR2 FYEKMQ (reference sequence). The CDR3, as DNA: TGTGCCAGCAGCAGGACTAGCAATGAGCAGTTCTTC. Protein sequence: CASSRTSNEQFF.

The CDR3 sequence: CATQQGDSSYNEQFF. DNA of the CDR3: TGTGCCACGCAACAGGGCGACAGCTCCTACAATGAGCAGTTCTTC. The chain is built from TRBV10-3 and TRBJ2-1, with a weak D call TRBD1 (6 bases). The V end was cut by 10 bases, the J end by 0 bases, with 16 bases between. The CDR3 has 15 residues. Germline CDR1 ENHRY, CDR2 SYGVKD.

The V gene is TRBV6-5, the J gene TRBJ2-5, with TRBD1 matching over 11 bases. The CDR3 covers 16 residues. Trimming removed 2 bases from V and 4 bases from J; junction bases left unmatched: 6. Germline assignment: CDR1 MNHEY and CDR2 SVGAGI. The CDR3 nucleotides are TGTGCCAGCAGTTACCGAGGGACAGGGGGTAGAGAGACCCAGTACTTC. Protein: CASSYRGTGGRETQYF.

As DNA, the CDR3 is TGTGCCAGTGAGAGGGGAGGGGGGGACTACGAGCAGTACTTC. Its translation is CASERGGGDYEQYF. The chain combines TRBV28 with TRBJ2-7; D possibly corresponds to TRBD2 (7 bases). Germline V CDR1 and CDR2: MDHEN, SYDVKM. The ends were cut back, 9 bases at V and 3 bases at J, with 18 bases in the middle. The CDR3 is 14 residues long.

This rearrangement joins TRBV6-5 to TRBJ1-5; 9 nucleotides line up with TRBD1. Germline CDR1 is MNHEY and CDR2 is SVGAGI. The CDR3 has 14 residues. Germline trimming cut 4 bases from V and 4 bases from J; bases unmatched to any gene: 2. The DNA for the CDR3 is TGTGCCAGCAGTTTCGGACAGGGGAATCAGCCCCAGCATTTT. Amino acid sequence: CASSFGQGNQPQHF.

V and J are TRBV10-2 and TRBJ2-7; maybe TRBD2 (5 bases). CDR3 length equals 15 residues. The germline V gene has CDR1 WSHSY and CDR2 SAAADI. Trimming pared 3 bases from V and 4 bases from J, leaving 16 bases between. CDR3 DNA sequence: TGCGCCAGCAGTGATCTAAGCGGAGCATCGTACGAGCAGTACTTC. Translated: CASSDLSGASYEQYF.

The genes are TRBV5-4 and TRBJ2-3; the D gene is possibly TRBD2 (5 bases). The CDR3 has 14 residues. V was cut by 4 bases and J by 0 bases, with 9 bases left in between. Germline values: CDR1 SGHNT, CDR2 YYREEE (reference sequence). CDR3 DNA: TGTGCCAGCAGCGGTGGCGGGAGCACAGATACGCAGTATTTT. This codes for CASSGGGSTDTQYF.

The V call is TRBV18, the J call TRBJ2-1; TRBD2 agrees at 8 bases. This CDR3 contains 16 residues. Trimming took 2 bases from V and 5 from J; bases not matched to a gene: 8. The germline gives CDR1 KGHSH, CDR2 LQKENI. Here the CDR3 reads CASSPSRLAGDNEQFF. CDR3 DNA: TGTGCCAGCTCACCATCCCGGCTAGCGGGCGACAATGAGCAGTTCTTC.

The J gene is TRBJ1-3, the V gene TRBV7-9; D is unresolved. Germline V lookup: CDR1 SEHNR, CDR2 FQNEAQ (reference sequence). The CDR3 totals 15 residues. Trimming cost V 1 base and J 0 bases, with 7 bases left between them. The CDR3 DNA sequence: TGTGCCAGCAGCTTAGAAAGCTTCTCTGGAAACACCATATATTTT. Its protein product is CASSLESFSGNTIYF.

The J gene is TRBJ2-7, the V gene TRBV7-9; 8 nucleotides agree with TRBD1. From germline, CDR1 is SEHNR and CDR2 FQNEAQ (reference sequence). The CDR3 consists of 15 residues. Trimming removed 5 bases from V and 5 bases from J; junction bases left unmatched: 11. CDR3 sequence (DNA): TGTGCCAGCAGCCGCGGACAGGGAGATTACAACGAGCAGTACTTC. Protein: CASSRGQGDYNEQYF.

V gene TRBV4-1 combines with J gene TRBJ1-2, with TRBD1 matching over 7 bases. J lost 0 bases, V lost 4 bases, and 2 bases had no gene match. Germline loops: CDR1 MGHRA, CDR2 YSYEKL. The CDR3 is 14 residues long. In DNA, the CDR3 is TGCGCCAGCAGCCCGACAGGGCCTAACTATGGCTACACCTTC. This encodes CASSPTGPNYGYTF.

In the case of this clone: Other DNA sequences in the sample encode the same CDR3. The chain joins TRBV6-5 to TRBJ1-1; 7 bases match TRBD1. The CDR3 totals 15 residues. J gave up 0 bases and V 0 bases, and 1 base lay outside the gene matches. The V gene's germline CDR1 is MNHEY and CDR2 SVGAGI. This CDR3 is CASSYSGQLNTEAFF. The CDR3 DNA follows: TGTGCCAGCAGTTACTCGGGACAGCTGAACACTGAAGCTTTCTTT.

The chain joins TRBV28 to TRBJ2-3, with D possibly matching TRBD1 (5 bases). This CDR3 region has 14 residues. V gave up 7 bases and J gave up 4 bases, with 15 bases separating them. Looked up from germline, CDR1 is MDHEN and CDR2 is SYDVKM. CDR3 protein: CASNVQGRADTQYF. The CDR3 DNA is TGTGCCAGCAACGTCCAGGGTAGGGCAGATACGCAGTATTTT. Supplemented by reference TRBV28 and TRBJ2-3, the full variable domain reads DVKVTQSSRYLVKRTGEKVFLECVQDMDHENMFWYRQDPGLGLRLIYFSYDVKMKEKGDIPEGYSVSREKKERFSLILESASTNQTSMYLCASNVQGRADTQYFGPGTRLTVL.

The chain joins TRBV6-1 to TRBJ1-5; D remains unclear. Per germline, CDR1 MNHNS and CDR2 SASEGT. CDR3 size: 16 residues. Trimming removed 2 bases at V and 5 bases at J, with 16 bases between. CDR3 residues: CASSESGFRRDQPQHF. CDR3 nucleotides: TGTGCCAGCAGTGAAAGTGGCTTTAGGAGAGATCAGCCCCAGCATTTT.

This sequence joins TRBV9 and TRBJ1-2; perhaps TRBD1 as D (5 bases). This CDR3 comprises 14 residues. Germline values: CDR1 SGDLS, CDR2 YYNGEE. Trimming took off 4 bases at V and 5 bases at J, with 15 bases between the two ends. This chain's CDR3 is CASSPSGAAYGYTF. CDR3 DNA: TGTGCCAGCAGCCCCAGTGGGGCAGCTTATGGCTACACCTTC.

This clone has a single count. The chain links TRBV4-2 to TRBJ1-4; D is uncertain. The CDR3 extends over 14 amino acids. Germline CDR1 LGHNA, CDR2 YNFKEQ. Trimming pared 4 bases from V and 5 bases from J, leaving 11 bases between. CDR3 nucleotide sequence: TGTGCCAGCAGCCCTACAGTGTTAAATGAAAAACTGTTTTTT. Amino acids: CASSPTVLNEKLFF.

The chain couples TRBV5-6 to TRBJ1-1; D may be TRBD1 (5 bases). V was cut by 0 bases and J by 5 bases, with 5 bases left in between. The germline V gene has CDR1 SGHDT and CDR2 YYEEEE. This CDR3 is 12 amino acids long. The CDR3 DNA sequence: TGTGCCAGCAGCTTGGACAGGACTGAAGCTTTCTTT. Translating it yields CASSLDRTEAFF.

The chain employs TRBV19 and TRBJ2-5, with TRBD2 identical over 7 bases. After removal of 4 bases from V and 2 bases from J, the junction contained 7 bases not matched to a gene. This CDR3 has 15 amino acids. Germline V CDR1 and CDR2: LNHDA, SQIVND (reference sequence). CDR3: CASSTGGLRQETQYF. The DNA for the CDR3 is TGTGCCAGTAGTACGGGGGGACTACGACAAGAGACCCAGTACTTC.

The J gene is TRBJ2-2, the V gene TRBV9, with a tentative D call TRBD1 (5 bases). CDR1 and CDR2 from the germline V gene are SGDLS and YYNGEE. The CDR3 is made up of 14 amino acids. The V and J ends lost 4 bases and 2 bases respectively, with 9 bases between them. In DNA, the CDR3 is TGTGCCAGCAGCCCGACAGTAAACACCGGGGAGCTGTTTTTT. Amino acid sequence: CASSPTVNTGELFF.

The chain joins TRBV3-1 (or the pseudogene TRBV3-2) to TRBJ2-1, with 7 bases that match TRBD1. The length of the CDR3 is 14 residues. Germline V gene sequence: CDR1 LGHDT, CDR2 YNNKEL (reference sequence). V lost 3 bases, J lost 3 bases, and 2 bases stayed unmatched. Here the CDR3 reads CASSQGQLYNEQFF. Written as DNA, the CDR3 is TGTGCCAGCAGCCAGGGACAGCTCTACAATGAGCAGTTCTTC.

The genes are TRBV4-2 and TRBJ2-4; the D is unclear. There are 16 residues in the CDR3. V lost 0 bases and J lost 1, with 10 bases in between. CDR1 LGHNA and CDR2 YNFKEQ come from the germline V gene. CDR3 DNA: TGTGCCAGCAGCCAAGATGTGGGTAGCGCCAAAAACATTCAGTACTTC. Encoded protein: CASSQDVGSAKNIQYF.

This clone showed up just a few times. The rearrangement joins TRBV5-8 to TRBJ2-7, with a tentative D call TRBD1 (5 bases). Trimming left V 3 bases short and J 0 bases short, with 7 bases between. The germline V gene has CDR1 SGHTS and CDR2 YDEGEE. The CDR3 covers 13 residues. The DNA for the CDR3 is TGTGCCAGCAGCTACAGGAGCTCCTACGAGCAGTACTTC. This codes for CASSYRSSYEQYF.